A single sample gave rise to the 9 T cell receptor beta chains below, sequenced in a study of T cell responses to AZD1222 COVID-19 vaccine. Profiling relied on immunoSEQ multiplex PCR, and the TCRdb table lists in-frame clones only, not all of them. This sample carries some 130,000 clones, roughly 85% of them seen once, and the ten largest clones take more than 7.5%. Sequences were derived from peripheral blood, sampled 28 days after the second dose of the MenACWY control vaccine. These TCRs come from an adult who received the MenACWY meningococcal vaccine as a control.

CDR3 amino acids: CASSFRTGVSGELFF. As DNA, the CDR3 is TGTGCCAGCAGTTTCAGGACAGGGGTCAGCGGGGAGCTGTTTTTT. The J gene is TRBJ2-2, the V gene TRBV27; 9 nucleotides match TRBD1. Germline CDR1 is MNHEY and CDR2 is SMNVEV (reference sequence). The CDR3 sequence is 15 residues long. Trimming at V came to 3 bases and at J to 7 bases, leaving 6 bases not matched to a gene.

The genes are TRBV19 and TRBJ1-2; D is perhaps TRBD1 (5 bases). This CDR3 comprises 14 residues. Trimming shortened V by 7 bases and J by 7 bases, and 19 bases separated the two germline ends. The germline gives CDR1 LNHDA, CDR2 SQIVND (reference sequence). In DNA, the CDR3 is TGTGCCAGTATTCCCCGGGGGGGAAATGGTGGCTACACCTTC. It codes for CASIPRGGNGGYTF.

The CDR3 spells CASSEYSGGTF. The DNA for the CDR3 is TGTGCCAGCAGTGAGTACAGCGGTGGGACCTTC. V and J are TRBV2 and TRBJ1-2; no definite D call. V shed 3 bases and J shed 14 bases, with 13 bases lying between them. The CDR3 consists of 11 residues. The germline V gene encodes CDR1 SNHLY and CDR2 FYNNEI.

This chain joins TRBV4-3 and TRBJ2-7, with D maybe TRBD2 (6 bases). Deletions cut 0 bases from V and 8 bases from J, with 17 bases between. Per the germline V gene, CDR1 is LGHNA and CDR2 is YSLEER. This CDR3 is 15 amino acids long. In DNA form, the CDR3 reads TGCGCCAGCAGCCAAGAAGTGGCTAGGACTACGAAGCAGTACTTC. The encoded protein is CASSQEVARTTKQYF.

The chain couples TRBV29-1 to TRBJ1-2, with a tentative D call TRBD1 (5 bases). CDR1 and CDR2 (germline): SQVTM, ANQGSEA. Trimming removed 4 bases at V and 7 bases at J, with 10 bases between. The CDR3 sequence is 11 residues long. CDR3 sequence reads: CSVGNQGGYTF. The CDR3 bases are TGCAGCGTTGGAAATCAGGGTGGCTACACCTTC.

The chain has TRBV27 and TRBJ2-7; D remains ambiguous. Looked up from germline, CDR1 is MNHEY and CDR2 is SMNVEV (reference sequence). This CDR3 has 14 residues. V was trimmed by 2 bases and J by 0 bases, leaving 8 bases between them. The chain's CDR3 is CASSLQRYSYEQYF. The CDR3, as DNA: TGTGCCAGCAGTTTACAGCGTTACTCCTACGAGCAGTACTTC.

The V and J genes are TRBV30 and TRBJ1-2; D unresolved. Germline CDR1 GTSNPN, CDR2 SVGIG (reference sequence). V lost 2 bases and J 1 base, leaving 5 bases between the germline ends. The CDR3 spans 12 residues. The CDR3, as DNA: TGTGCCTGGAGTTTCAGTAACTATGGCTACACCTTC. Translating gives CAWSFSNYGYTF.

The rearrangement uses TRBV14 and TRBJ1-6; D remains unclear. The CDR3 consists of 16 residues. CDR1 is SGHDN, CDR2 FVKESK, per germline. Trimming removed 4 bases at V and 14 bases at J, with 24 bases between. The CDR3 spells CASSPQFRGRSLTLHF. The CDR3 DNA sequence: TGTGCCAGCAGCCCCCAATTTCGGGGAAGGAGTTTGACCCTCCACTTT.

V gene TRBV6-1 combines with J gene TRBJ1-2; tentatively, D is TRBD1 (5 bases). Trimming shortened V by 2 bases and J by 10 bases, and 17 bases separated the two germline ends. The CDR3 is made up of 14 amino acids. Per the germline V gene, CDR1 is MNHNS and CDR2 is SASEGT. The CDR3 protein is CASSEIFWDGFYTF. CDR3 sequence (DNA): TGTGCCAGCAGTGAAATATTTTGGGACGGATTCTACACCTTC.